This T cell receptor beta chain originates from a study of radiation and T cells in renal cell carcinoma. Notes on this clone: Its antigen is not identified.

Regarding time point: blood 2 weeks post-SBRT. Treatment here: 15 Gy SBRT to primary tumor, nephrectomy 4 weeks later. After SBRT, blood was collected at 2 and 4 weeks, plus baseline. Clear cell pathology was present in this patient's renal cell carcinoma. Sequenced by immunoSEQ multiplex PCR; TCRdb stores in-frame clones only, minus some. The sample has around 130,000 clones, roughly four fifths seen once. The study's findings and limits: In blood, top tumor clones expanded by 2 weeks, shrinking by 4.

Germline V gene lookup returns CDR1 SNHLY and CDR2 FYNNEI. The CDR3 sequence is 13 residues long. Trimming removed 11 bases from V and 8 bases from J, with 19 bases in between. The input for sequencing was blood, taken from a patient whose treatment included radiotherapy and nephrectomy. The sequence derives from a woman aged 55-70 years with renal cell carcinoma. The rearrangement links TRBV2 to TRBJ1-3; a possible D gene is TRBD1 (5 bases). The CDR3 region has the DNA TGTGCCGGGGCCTCCGATCTACGGGACACCATATATTTT. Translated: CAGASDLRDTIYF. Looking up the rest from reference TRBV2 and TRBJ1-3 gives the full variable domain: EPEVTQTPSHQVTQMGQEVILRCVPISNHLYFYWYRQILGQKVEFLVSFYNNEISEKSEIFDDQFSVERPDGSNFTLKIRSTKLEDSAMYFCAGASDLRDTIYFGEGSWLTVV.